This TCR beta chain was recovered during a study of STAT3 mutations in large granular lymphocyte leukemia. Study-wide results and caveats: After therapy, about 35% of the 18 patients switched clonotypes, all new clones STAT3 wild type. Variable sampling intervals and differing treatment regimens complicated linking therapy response to TCR clonal burden changes. Every T-LGLL patient had at least one immunodominant TCRbeta clonotype.

About this clone itself: What it recognizes is unknown.

Data came from immunoSEQ multiplex PCR; TCRdb stores just in-frame clones and leaves some out. The sample shows around 6,600 clones, approximately 54% of them seen only once. This clonotype was obtained from a boy between 10 and 17 years old with T-cell large granular lymphocyte leukemia. Some clones in this sample may be carry-over from other donors' samples. Input material: peripheral blood mononuclear cells.

The CDR3 region has the DNA TGTGCCAGCAGCTTAGGTAGCTCCTATAATTCACCCCTCCACTTT. It codes for CASSLGSSYNSPLHF. The chain carries TRBV7-9 and TRBJ1-6; D remains ambiguous. The CDR3 loop spans 15 amino acids. V dropped 1 base and J dropped 0 bases, with 4 bases sitting between them. The germline gives CDR1 SEHNR, CDR2 FQNEAQ (reference sequence). Drawing the rest from reference TRBV7-9 and TRBJ1-6, the complete variable domain is DTGVSQNPRHKITKRGQNVTFRCDPISEHNRLYWYRQTLGQGPEFLTYFQNEAQLEKSRLLSDRFSAERPKGSFSTLEIQRTEQGDSAMYLCASSLGSSYNSPLHFGNGTRLTVT.